The clone carrying this TCR beta chain was seen ten or more times. Its antigen is not known. iRepertoire HTBI primers and Arm-PCR of CDR3 regions built TCR beta libraries. TCRdb redid the calling of the multiplex PCR reads with MiXCR, one entry per CDR3 protein. The sample includes 510,000 or so distinct CDR3 sequences, around 12% of them seen just once. The time point is: newly diagnosed GD, antithyroid drugs for less than 3 months. Construction of the TCR library relied on RNA isolated from PBMCs. J gave up 3 bases and V 5 bases, and 4 bases lay outside the gene matches. The CDR3 covers 14 residues. CDR1 MNHEY and CDR2 SMNVEV come from the germline V gene (reference sequence). The data derive from a study of regulatory T cells in long-lasting Graves disease. Study-wide points: Comparison showed that persistent patients shared more public clonotypes (2,741) than new patients (around 1,000). TRBV28, TRBJ1-2 and TRBJ2-5 were favored in persistent disease. For persistent Graves' patients, TCR diversity was lower than for newly diagnosed ones. Limited sample numbers may have lowered accuracy.

The same sample was also studied in work on T cells in Graves' hyperthyroidism and ophthalmopathy.

The TCR was taken from a woman under 40 with Graves disease. The chain recombines TRBV27 with TRBJ1-5; TRBD1 matches at 7 bases. The starting material was peripheral blood mononuclear cells (PBMCs), obtained at new diagnosis, from a patient treated with antithyroid drugs. The CDR3, as DNA: TGTGCCAGCAGTATGGACAGGACCAATCAGCCCCAGCATTTT. This sequence encodes CASSMDRTNQPQHF.